This T cell receptor beta chain was observed in a study of early T cells in non-severe SARS-CoV-2 infection. J gave up 2 bases and V 0 bases, and 1 base lay outside the gene matches. The V gene's germline CDR1 is SGHRS and CDR2 YFSETQ. There are 15 residues in the CDR3. Individual cDNA molecules were tagged with unique molecular identifiers, the study reported. TCRdb processed the 5' RACE reads anew with MiXCR; each CDR3 protein has one entry. This sample has fewer than 80,000 distinct CDR3 sequences, with roughly 13% found just once. This clonotype was observed at least ten times. The chain recombines TRBV5-1 with TRBJ2-1; 8 bases agree with TRBD2. Sequencing input: whole blood. The TCR sequence derives from an adult who was a healthcare worker with PCR-confirmed SARS-CoV-2 infection or an uninfected control (not recorded which). CDR3 sequence (DNA): TGCGCCAGCAGCTTGGATAGCGGGACCTACAATGAGCAGTTCTTC. Translation gives CASSLDSGTYNEQFF.